The T cell receptor (beta chain) under discussion was sequenced for a study of control samples from healthy donors and cancer patients. Regarding this clone: Other nucleotide sequences in the sample specify the same CDR3.

The CDR3 covers 13 residues. J lost 5 bases, V lost 6 bases, and 6 bases had no gene match. Clones were read by immunoSEQ multiplex PCR, and TCRdb kept only the in-frame ones, dropping some. The data show 150,000 to 200,000 clones, 91% seen once. This receptor was taken from a woman aged 25-40 years in good health. The rearrangement links TRBV12-3 or TRBV12-4 to TRBJ1-2; 7 nucleotides match TRBD1. The sample comprised blood. The CDR3 DNA reads as TGTGCCAGCAGCCGGGACAGCCGATATGGCTACACCTTC. Protein: CASSRDSRYGYTF.